A selection of T cell receptor beta chains follows, all from one sample in a study of cytomegalovirus exposure and HLA in healthy donors. Profiled with immunoSEQ multiplex PCR; TCRdb holds only in-frame clones, not every one. The repertoire holds tens of thousands of clones, with about 95% as singletons. What was sequenced was PBMCs. All receptors come from a man aged 18 to 29 in good health and CMV-seronegative. The CDR3 runs from the conserved cysteine through the conserved F or W. D genes are given only for firm matches. For some rows the clone size is stated as once, few or many, or as a class when expanded; others skip it.

V,J,size,D,CDR3,DNA
TRBV7-2,TRBJ1-3,-,-,CASSFAGTSAGNTIYF,TGTGCCAGCAGCTTCGCCGGGACAAGCGCTGGAAACACCATATATTTT
TRBV2,TRBJ2-3,-,TRBD2,CASRRLAGDGADTQYF,TGTGCCAGCAGAAGACTAGCGGGAGACGGGGCAGATACGCAGTATTTT
TRBV6-5,TRBJ1-2,-,-,CASSYGGYYGYTF,TGTGCCAGCAGTTACGGGGGGTACTATGGCTACACCTTC
TRBV18,TRBJ1-1,-,TRBD1,CASSPLTGGTEAFF,TGTGCCAGCTCACCACTGACAGGGGGCACTGAAGCTTTCTTT
TRBV11-2,TRBJ2-2,-,TRBD2,CASSFPSGGMNTGELFF,TGTGCCAGCAGCTTTCCTTCGGGAGGGATGAACACCGGGGAGCTGTTTTTT
TRBV7-2,TRBJ2-3,-,-,CASSYLGLGSAQYF,TGTGCCAGCAGCTACCTAGGTTTAGGCTCCGCGCAGTATTTT
TRBV5-1,TRBJ2-7,-,-,CASSFLIDTGWYF,TGCGCCAGCAGCTTCTTGATTGACACAGGGTGGTACTTC
TRBV7-8,TRBJ2-5,once,TRBD2,CASSVSGSGTQYF,TGTGCCAGCAGCGTAAGCGGGAGTGGGACCCAGTACTTC
TRBV27,TRBJ2-7,once,-,CASRGEDYYEQYF,TGTGCCAGCCGAGGGGAGGACTACTACGAGCAGTACTTC
TRBV5-4,TRBJ2-3,-,-,CASSLEGVADTQYF,TGTGCCAGCAGCTTGGAGGGGGTTGCAGATACGCAGTATTTT
TRBV11-3,TRBJ2-1,-,-,CASSLGLDSNEQFF,TGTGCCAGCAGCCTCGGACTGGATTCGAATGAGCAGTTCTTC
TRBV7-6,TRBJ1-1,-,-,CASSLEVLGAATEAFF,TGTGCCAGCAGCTTAGAGGTCCTCGGCGCGGCCACTGAAGCTTTCTTT
TRBV7-2,TRBJ1-1,-,-,CASSLKLDTEAFF,TGTGCCAGCAGCTTAAAACTCGACACTGAAGCTTTCTTT
TRBV7-9,TRBJ2-3,-,TRBD1,CATEGQGPDTQYF,TGTGCCACCGAAGGACAGGGCCCAGATACGCAGTATTTT
TRBV2,TRBJ2-5,once,TRBD2,CASSPGLAEETQYF,TGTGCCAGCAGTCCCGGACTAGCGGAAGAGACCCAGTACTTC
TRBV11-3,TRBJ2-7,-,-,CASSLDRKIQYEQYF,TGTGCCAGCAGCTTAGATAGAAAGATACAGTACGAGCAGTACTTC
TRBV15,TRBJ1-1,-,-,CATSRGGHRLNTEAFF,TGTGCCACCAGCAGAGGGGGACATCGTCTGAACACTGAAGCTTTCTTT
TRBV20-1,TRBJ2-3,-,-,CSASPLDTQYF,TGCAGTGCTAGCCCCCTCGATACGCAGTATTTT
TRBV29-1,TRBJ2-3,-,-,CSVAGTATDTQYF,TGCAGCGTAGCCGGGACTGCCACAGATACGCAGTATTTT
TRBV19,TRBJ1-1,-,-,CASSMKLANTEAFF,TGTGCCAGTAGTATGAAGTTGGCGAACACTGAAGCTTTCTTT
TRBV28,TRBJ1-2,-,TRBD1,CASSSRTGIYGYTF,TGTGCCAGCAGTTCGCGGACAGGGATCTATGGCTACACCTTC
TRBV7-9,TRBJ2-3,-,-,CASSFLPGTLADTQYF,TGTGCCAGCAGCTTCCTTCCCGGAACCCTAGCAGATACGCAGTATTTT
TRBV6-5,TRBJ1-3,-,-,CASSPRTAGNTIYF,TGTGCCAGCAGTCCCCGGACAGCTGGAAACACCATATATTTT
TRBV18,TRBJ1-3,once,TRBD1,CASSPPGQGWGNTIYF,TGTGCCAGCTCACCACCGGGACAGGGCTGGGGAAACACCATATATTTT
TRBV14,TRBJ2-5,once,TRBD1,CASSLGQGVKETQYF,TGTGCCAGCAGCCTTGGACAGGGCGTGAAAGAGACCCAGTACTTC
TRBV5-8,TRBJ1-5,-,-,CASSLTGLGNQPQHF,TGTGCCAGCAGCTTGACAGGGTTGGGCAATCAGCCCCAGCATTTT
TRBV18,TRBJ1-1,-,-,CASSPSAALNTEAFF,TGTGCCAGCTCACCATCTGCAGCGCTGAACACTGAAGCTTTCTTT
TRBV29-1,TRBJ2-2,-,-,CSVRAINTGELFF,TGCAGCGTCAGGGCTATCAACACCGGGGAGCTGTTTTTT
TRBV5-1,TRBJ1-1,-,TRBD1,CASSGGTGENTEAFF,TGCGCCAGCAGCGGGGGGACAGGGGAGAACACTGAAGCTTTCTTT
TRBV7-9,TRBJ2-1,-,-,CASSPGARADEQFF,TGTGCCAGCAGCCCGGGAGCCCGGGCCGATGAGCAGTTCTTC
TRBV2,TRBJ2-3,-,-,CASGGTEADTQYF,TGTGCCAGTGGGGGGACCGAGGCAGATACGCAGTATTTT
TRBV4-2,TRBJ2-7,-,-,CASSQDRSEGYEQYF,TGTGCCAGCAGCCAAGATCGATCGGAGGGGTACGAGCAGTACTTC
TRBV7-2,TRBJ2-3,-,-,CASSFAGRTDTQYF,TGTGCCAGCAGCTTTGCGGGGCGCACAGATACGCAGTATTTT
TRBV5-6,TRBJ2-5,-,TRBD2,CASSFLPGLAQETQYF,TGTGCCAGCAGCTTTCTTCCAGGACTAGCACAAGAGACCCAGTACTTC
TRBV28,TRBJ2-3,-,TRBD1,CASRTTGANTDTQYF,TGTGCCAGCAGGACGACAGGGGCTAACACAGATACGCAGTATTTT
TRBV10-3,TRBJ2-4,-,-,CAISGTGTPKNIQYF,TGTGCCATCAGTGGAACCGGGACTCCCAAAAACATTCAGTACTTC
TRBV6-5,TRBJ2-3,-,TRBD2,CASSFSGSSTDTQYF,TGTGCCAGCAGCTTTAGCGGGAGCAGCACAGATACGCAGTATTTT
TRBV6-5,TRBJ1-2,-,TRBD1,CASSYSSIGGDGYTF,TGTGCCAGCAGTTACTCGAGTATAGGGGGCGATGGCTACACCTTC
TRBV9,TRBJ1-1,-,-,CASSDLGKNTEAFF,TGTGCCAGCAGCGACCTCGGGAAGAACACTGAAGCTTTCTTT
TRBV7-2,TRBJ1-3,once,TRBD1,CASSEQGKFSGNTIYF,TGTGCCAGCAGCGAACAGGGGAAGTTCTCTGGAAACACCATATATTTT
TRBV29-1,TRBJ2-2,-,TRBD1,CSARDRVDPYKTGELFF,TGCAGCGCCCGGGACAGGGTTGACCCGTATAAAACCGGGGAGCTGTTTTTT
TRBV13,TRBJ2-5,-,TRBD2,CASSHGLAEQETQYF,TGTGCCAGCAGCCATGGACTAGCGGAGCAAGAGACCCAGTACTTC